The clone carrying this T cell receptor (beta chain) was observed at least ten times. Its antigen is undetermined. There were no patients who had received any treatment before thyroid surgery. Trimming at V came to 8 bases and at J to 2 bases, leaving 12 bases not matched to a gene. This CDR3 is built from 17 residues. This entry belongs to a study of metastatic and nonmetastatic thyroid tumors. Study as a whole: It was across blood and tumor or nodule tissue from malignant and benign thyroid patients that repertoires were compared. Study findings and constraints: For both blood and tumor, malignant thyroid tumors reportedly showed significantly higher TCR beta diversity than benign nodules did.

Using MiXCR, TCRdb reanalyzed the PCR reads. The sample lists about 92,000 clones, more than 13% occurring once. V is TRBV12-3 or TRBV12-4 and J is TRBJ2-6; 7 positions agree with TRBD1. Material: blood. The receptor comes from a female donor with papillary thyroid cancer or a benign thyroid nodule (not recorded which). Some clones in this sample may be carry-over from other donors' samples. CDR3 nucleotides: TGTGCCAGCGGGTGGGCAGGGGGAGCCCCTGGGGCCAACGTCCTGACTTTC. Its translation: CASGWAGGAPGANVLTF.